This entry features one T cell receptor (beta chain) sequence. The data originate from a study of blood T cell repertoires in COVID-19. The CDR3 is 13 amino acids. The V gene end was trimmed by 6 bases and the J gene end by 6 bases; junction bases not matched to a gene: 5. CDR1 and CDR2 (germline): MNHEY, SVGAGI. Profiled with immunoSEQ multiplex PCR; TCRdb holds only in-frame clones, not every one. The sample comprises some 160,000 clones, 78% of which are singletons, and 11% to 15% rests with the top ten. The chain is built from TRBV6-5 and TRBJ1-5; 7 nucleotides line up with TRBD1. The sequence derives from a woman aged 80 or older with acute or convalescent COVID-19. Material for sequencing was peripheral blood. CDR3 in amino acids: CASRGQSGQPQHF. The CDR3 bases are TGTGCCAGCAGGGGACAGTCAGGTCAGCCCCAGCATTTT.